This T cell receptor (beta chain) was identified during a study of OX40 agonist ivuxolimab in advanced cancers. Turning to the overall study: Ivuxolimab was an agonistic, fully human IgG2 monoclonal antibody directed against OX40 (CD134), a costimulatory receptor. Of the approximately 50 dose-escalation patients, hepatocellular carcinoma was present in around 19, melanoma in roughly 15, renal cell carcinoma in 9 and head and neck cancer in 9. Partial responses were achieved by three dose-escalation patients, of whom one had hepatocellular carcinoma and two had cutaneous melanoma. Intravenous ivuxolimab was administered to patients every 2 weeks at six dose levels: 0.01, 0.1, 0.3, 1.5, 3 and 10 mg/kg. The dose-escalation cohort was about 83% male with a mean age of about 60 years, ranging from 23 to 79. The paper reports the monotherapy dose-escalation portion (N of about 54 patients) of the phase I ivuxolimab trial. The point of sequencing TCRbeta in the periphery was to test whether ivuxolimab changed TCR sequence diversity and drove clonal T-cell expansion. Patients were allowed to have had prior anti-PD-1, anti-PD-L1 or anti-CTLA-4 therapy, and approximately 39% of the dose-escalation patients had been treated with checkpoint inhibitors. General study outcomes and caveats: Partial responders in the 0.1-3.0 mg/kg groups had among the lowest normalized peripheral clonal expansion, especially among CD8+ T cells. Clonal expansion of both CD4+ and CD8+ blood T cells was observed from baseline to week 6 at doses 0.1 to 3.0 mg/kg. After ivuxolimab, CD8+ T cells had more expanded clones than CD4+ T cells on average. The antigen specificity of the peripheral T cells that underwent clonal expansion was not determined. Low levels of normalized T-cell clonal expansion were also seen in some patients who did not respond.

To sequence the TCRbeta CDR3 region, genomic DNA was isolated from the sorted cells. The immunoSEQ Assay was used for sequencing of TCRbeta CDR3 regions. Imported from immuneACCESS, the table was reduced by TCRdb to in-frame sequences with V and J called. These copies leave out some clones; in studies compared against another copy, an unresolved V gene accounts for under half, and the cause of the remainder is not known. Across this sample there are around 94,000 clones, with roughly 84% seen only once. The ten biggest clones cover more than 0.25% of the sample. In the case of this clone: What this receptor recognizes is not known. No base quality information exists; no much larger clone differs at one position.

Patients with a history of autoimmune disease or receiving systemic immunosuppression were excluded from the trial. Peripheral blood for TCR sequencing was collected from all dose cohorts at baseline, on cycle 4 day 1, and on cycle 7 day 1. Samples came from an open-label, multicenter, first-in-human phase I dose-escalation trial of ivuxolimab. Adults with locally advanced or metastatic melanoma, renal cell, hepatocellular, or head and neck squamous cell carcinoma were enrolled in the trial. CD4+ and CD8+ T cells were sorted separately from peripheral blood before TCR sequencing. The CDR3 covers 19 residues, taking in both the cysteine and the phenylalanine. Just CDR3 DNA is preserved here, 57 bases in frame from base 1. Cut back by 6 bases and 0 bases, the V and J ends lie 25 bases apart. The germline V gene gives CDR1 as SGHRS and CDR2 as YFSETQ.

This receptor was taken from an adult with an advanced solid tumor such as melanoma, head and neck, liver or kidney cancer. Sequences were derived from CD4+ or CD8+ T cells sorted from blood, sampled in a trial of the OX40 agonist ivuxolimab. The sequence joins TRBV5-1 to TRBJ2-4; no confident D gene assignment can be made. The base sequence is TGCGCCAGCACCCCCTATGTTGGCAGCCTAACCCTAGCCAAAAACATTCAGTACTTC. It is translated as CASTPYVGSLTLAKNIQYF.